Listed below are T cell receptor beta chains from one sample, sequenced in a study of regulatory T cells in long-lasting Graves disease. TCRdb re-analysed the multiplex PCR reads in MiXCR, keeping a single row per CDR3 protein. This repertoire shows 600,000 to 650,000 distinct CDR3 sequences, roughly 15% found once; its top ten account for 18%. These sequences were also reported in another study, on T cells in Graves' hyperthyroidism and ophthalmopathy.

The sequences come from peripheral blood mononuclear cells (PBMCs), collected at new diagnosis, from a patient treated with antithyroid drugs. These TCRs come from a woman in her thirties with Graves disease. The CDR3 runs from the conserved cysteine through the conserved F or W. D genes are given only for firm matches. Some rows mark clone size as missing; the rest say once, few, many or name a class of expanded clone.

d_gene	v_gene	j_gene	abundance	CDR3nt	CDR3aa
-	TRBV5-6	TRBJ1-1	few	TGTGCCAGCAGCTTCGAAGGCCTGAACACTGAAGCTTTCTTT	CASSFEGLNTEAFF
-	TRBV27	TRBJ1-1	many	TGTGCCAGCATCTCTGAGGGGAACACTGAAGCTTTCTTT	CASISEGNTEAFF
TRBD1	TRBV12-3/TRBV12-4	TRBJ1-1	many	TGTGCCAGCAGTTGGAGGGGGCGCGACACTGAAGCTTTCTTT	CASSWRGRDTEAFF
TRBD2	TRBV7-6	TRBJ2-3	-	TGTGCCAGCAGCCAACCGCCGGGACTAGCAGGCGAAGATACGCAGTATTTT	CASSQPPGLAGEDTQYF
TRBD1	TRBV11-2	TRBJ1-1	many	TGTGCCAGCAGCGGGACAGACATGAACACTGAAGCTTTCTTT	CASSGTDMNTEAFF
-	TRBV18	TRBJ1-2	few	TGTGCCAGCTCATCAAGGGATGACGGGCTAGCTAACTATGGCTACACCTTC	CASSSRDDGLANYGYTF
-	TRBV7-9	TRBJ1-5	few	TGTGCCAGCCTATACGCCTCAACGGCTCTTTTTCTCAATCAGCCCCAGCATTTT	CASLYASTALFLNQPQHF
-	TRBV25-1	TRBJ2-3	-	TGTGCCAGCAGTGATACACGCGGGACGGATACGCAGTATTTT	CASSDTRGTDTQYF
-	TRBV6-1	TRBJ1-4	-	TGTGCCAGCACACGGGAAGGGATTGACGAAAAACTGTTTTTT	CASTREGIDEKLFF
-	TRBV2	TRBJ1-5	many	TGTGCCAGCAACTACAGGGCGGCGAACCAGCCCCAGCATTTT	CASNYRAANQPQHF
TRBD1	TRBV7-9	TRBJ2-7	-	TGTGCCAGCAGCCGTATACCGACAGGGGACTACGAGCAGTACTTC	CASSRIPTGDYEQYF
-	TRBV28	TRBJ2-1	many	TGTGCCAGCAGACCGGGGAGGATAAGCTCCTACAATGAGCAGTTCTTC	CASRPGRISSYNEQFF
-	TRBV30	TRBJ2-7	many	TGTGCCTGGAGTCCTACCCAGGGGGGCTACGAGCAGTACTTC	CAWSPTQGGYEQYF
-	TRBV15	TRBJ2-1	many	TGTGCCACCAGCAGACACAGGAATGAGCAGTTCTTC	CATSRHRNEQFF
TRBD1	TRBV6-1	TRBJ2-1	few	TGTGCCAGCACCTGGGGACAGGGGTACAATGAGCAGTTCTTC	CASTWGQGYNEQFF
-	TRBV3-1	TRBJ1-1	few	TGTGCCAGCAGCCCTCATGAGGGGAACACTGAAGCTTTCTTT	CASSPHEGNTEAFF
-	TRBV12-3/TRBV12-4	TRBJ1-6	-	TGTGCCAGCAGTTATGGACAACCGGGGAATTCACCCCTCCACTTT	CASSYGQPGNSPLHF
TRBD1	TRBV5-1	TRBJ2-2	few	TGCGCCAGCAGCTTTTATGGGACAGGGACCACCGGGGAGCTGTTTTTT	CASSFYGTGTTGELFF
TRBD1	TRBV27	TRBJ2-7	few	TGTGCCAGCAGTTCACGGACAGGACCGTACGAGCAGTACTTC	CASSSRTGPYEQYF
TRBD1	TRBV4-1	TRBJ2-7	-	TGCGCCAGCAGTCAACCACAGGGGCGGCAGCAGTACTTC	CASSQPQGRQQYF
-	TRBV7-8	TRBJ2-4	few	TGTGCCAGCAGCTCAGAGCAGGGGTACAAAAACATTCAGTACTTC	CASSSEQGYKNIQYF
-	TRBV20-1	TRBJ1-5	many	TGCAGTGCTAGGGAGGTGATTATCAGCCCCCAGCATTTT	CSAREVIISPQHF
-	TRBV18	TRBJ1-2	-	TGTGCCAGCTCACCAGCCGGGGGGAGCGTGCATGGCTACACCTTC	CASSPAGGSVHGYTF
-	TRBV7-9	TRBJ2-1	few	TGTGCCAGCAGCCCTCGGGTAGGGGCGGCTTACAATGAGCAGTTCTTC	CASSPRVGAAYNEQFF
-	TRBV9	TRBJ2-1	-	TGTGCCAGCAGTACAGATTCCTACAATGAGCAGTTCTTC	CASSTDSYNEQFF
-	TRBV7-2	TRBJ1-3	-	TGTGCCAGCAGCTACGGGGCGCCTGGAAACACCATATATTTT	CASSYGAPGNTIYF
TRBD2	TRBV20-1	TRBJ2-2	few	TGCAGTGCTAGGCGCGCGGGAGGAGACACCGGGGAGCTGTTTTTT	CSARRAGGDTGELFF
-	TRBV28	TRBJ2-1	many	TGTGCCAGCAGTTTTTGGGGAGATGGGAATGAGCAGTTCTTC	CASSFWGDGNEQFF